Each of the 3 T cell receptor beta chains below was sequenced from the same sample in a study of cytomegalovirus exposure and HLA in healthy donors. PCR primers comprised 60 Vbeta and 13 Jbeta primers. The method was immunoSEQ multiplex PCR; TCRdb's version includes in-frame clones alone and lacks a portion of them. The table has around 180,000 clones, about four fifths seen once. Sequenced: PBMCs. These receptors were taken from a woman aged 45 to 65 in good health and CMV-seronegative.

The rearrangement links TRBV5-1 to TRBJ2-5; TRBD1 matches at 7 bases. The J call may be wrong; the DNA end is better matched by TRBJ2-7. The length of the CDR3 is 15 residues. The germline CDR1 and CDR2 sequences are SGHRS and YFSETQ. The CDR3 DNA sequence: TGCGCCAGCAGCTTAGGAGACAGGGCTAACTACGAGCAGTACTTC. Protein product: CASSLGDRANYEQYF.

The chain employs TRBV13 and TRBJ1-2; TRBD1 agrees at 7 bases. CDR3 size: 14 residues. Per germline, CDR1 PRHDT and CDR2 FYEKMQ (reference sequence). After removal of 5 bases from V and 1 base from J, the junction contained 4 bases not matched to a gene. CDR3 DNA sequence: TGTGCCAGCAGCCATGACAGGGATAACTATGGCTACACCTTC. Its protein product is CASSHDRDNYGYTF.

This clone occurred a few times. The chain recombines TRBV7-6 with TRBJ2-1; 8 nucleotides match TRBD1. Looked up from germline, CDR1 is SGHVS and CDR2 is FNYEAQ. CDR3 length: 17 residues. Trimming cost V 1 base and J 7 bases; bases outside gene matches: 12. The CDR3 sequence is CASSLGGGTGLGNEQFF. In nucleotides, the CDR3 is TGTGCCAGCAGCTTAGGAGGCGGGACAGGATTGGGGAATGAGCAGTTCTTC.